One and the same sample provided the 27 T cell receptor beta chains below, sequenced in a study of cytomegalovirus exposure and HLA in healthy donors. The primer mix had 60 Vbeta and 13 Jbeta primers. The table came from immunoSEQ multiplex PCR; TCRdb's copy has only in-frame clones and leaves some out. The sample has fewer than 40,000 clones, 55% to 80% seen once. Sequencing used PBMCs. The origin of the receptors is a man aged 35 to 55 in good health and CMV-seropositive.

This chain joins TRBV18 and TRBJ2-7, with TRBD1 matching 10 bases. V was pared by 3 bases and J by 1 base, with 3 bases of the junction left unmatched. The CDR3 extends over 15 amino acids. From germline, CDR1 is KGHSH and CDR2 LQKENI. CDR3 coding DNA: TGTGCCAGCTCACCGGGACAGGGGTCTTCCTACGAGCAGTACTTC. It is translated as CASSPGQGSSYEQYF. The full variable domain, with the rest looked up from reference TRBV18 and TRBJ2-7, is NAGVMQNPRHLVRRRGQEARLRCSPMKGHSHVYWYRQLPEEGLKFMVYLQKENIIDESGMPKERFSAEFPKEGPSILRIQQVVRGDSAAYFCASSPGQGSSYEQYFGPGTRLTVT.

This clone was counted once. V usage is TRBV18 and J usage is TRBJ1-1; D is ambiguous. Deletions cut 3 bases from V and 1 base from J, with 9 bases between. Germline CDR1 reads KGHSH; CDR2 reads LQKENI. The CDR3 extends over 14 amino acids. CDR3: CASSPEAANTEAFF. CDR3 DNA: TGTGCCAGCTCACCCGAAGCGGCGAACACTGAAGCTTTCTTT.

A word on this clone: The same CDR3 can be traced to other DNA sequences in this sample. V is TRBV25-1 and J is TRBJ2-7; TRBD1 is a possible D gene (6 bases). Looked up from germline, CDR1 is MGHDK and CDR2 is SYGVNS. Trimming cost V 4 bases and J 5 bases, with 12 bases left between them. The CDR3 spans 13 residues. The chain's CDR3 is CASSVTRTDEQYF. The CDR3 region has the DNA TGTGCCAGCAGTGTTACGAGGACAGACGAGCAGTACTTC.

The V and J genes are TRBV28 and TRBJ1-1; 7 bases fit TRBD1. The V gene's germline CDR1 is MDHEN and CDR2 SYDVKM. Trimming cost V 7 bases and J 6 bases; bases outside gene matches: 8. The CDR3 spans 13 residues. As DNA, the CDR3 is TGTGCCAGCAATACAGGGGCGGCGGCTGAAGCTTTCTTT. Encoded protein: CASNTGAAAEAFF.

This clone was counted between two and nine times. The V and J genes are TRBV28 and TRBJ1-6, with TRBD1 identical over 8 bases. CDR3 length equals 18 residues. Germline CDR1 reads MDHEN; CDR2 reads SYDVKM. J was trimmed by 0 bases and V by 5 bases; bases with no gene match: 9. CDR3 residues: CASSPGTGRSSYNSPLHF. CDR3 bases: TGTGCCAGCAGTCCCGGGACAGGCCGTAGCTCCTATAATTCACCCCTCCACTTT.

V usage is TRBV5-1 and J usage is TRBJ2-7; 11 bases agree with TRBD1. The germline V gene has CDR1 SGHRS and CDR2 YFSETQ. This CDR3 has 15 amino acids. The junction had 5 bases not matched to a gene; V was cut back by 2 bases and J by 4 bases. The CDR3 spells CASSFGQGAGYEQYF. CDR3 in DNA: TGCGCCAGCAGCTTTGGACAGGGGGCCGGGTACGAGCAGTACTTC.

Only a few counts were recorded for this clone. The chain employs TRBV7-6 and TRBJ2-5; D is uncertain. The CDR3 is 15 amino acids. V was pared by 2 bases and J by 5 bases, with 15 bases between. From germline, CDR1 is SGHVS and CDR2 FNYEAQ. In DNA, the CDR3 is TGTGCCAGCAGCTTAATCGGTGCCGTCCGTGAGACCCAGTACTTC. As protein: CASSLIGAVRETQYF.

The gene calls are TRBV5-1 and TRBJ2-1, with D unclear. The germline gives CDR1 SGHRS, CDR2 YFSETQ. The V end was cut by 4 bases, the J end by 8 bases, with 13 bases between. CDR3 length: 13 residues. The CDR3 reads CASSPLVVDEQFF. The DNA of the CDR3 is TGCGCCAGCAGCCCCCTAGTGGTGGATGAGCAGTTCTTC.

The chain links TRBV4-1 to TRBJ1-4; D is uncertain. The V gene lost 1 base and the J gene lost 6 bases, with 3 bases spanning the gap. CDR1 is MGHRA and CDR2 is YSYEKL in the germline V gene. This CDR3 spans 12 amino acids. CDR3: CASSQAYEKLFF. In DNA form, the CDR3 reads TGCGCCAGCAGCCAAGCCTATGAAAAACTGTTTTTT.

This chain connects TRBV10-3 to TRBJ1-1; D ambiguous. In germline, CDR1 is ENHRY, CDR2 SYGVKD. CDR3 size: 12 residues. Trimming removed 8 bases from V and 1 base from J, with 8 bases in between. The CDR3 nucleotides are TGTGCCATCCGGGGAGAGAACACTGAAGCTTTCTTT. This sequence encodes CAIRGENTEAFF.

The chain uses TRBV9 and TRBJ2-5, with TRBD1 as a possible D gene (6 bases). The CDR3 totals 12 residues. Germline V gene data show CDR1 as SGDLS and CDR2 as YYNGEE. V lost 4 bases and J lost 7, with 11 bases in between. The CDR3 nucleotides read TGTGCCAGCAGCTCGGGACATCCGACCCAGTACTTC. Translating it yields CASSSGHPTQYF.

This clone was recorded a few times. The V gene is TRBV6-1, the J gene TRBJ2-7; 9 nucleotides match TRBD2. This CDR3 has 15 amino acids. V shed 1 base, J shed 2 bases, and the junction held 3 bases outside the gene matches. The germline gives CDR1 MNHNS, CDR2 SASEGT. The CDR3 loop is CASSEDPSGAYEQYF. Here the CDR3 DNA reads TGTGCCAGCAGTGAAGATCCTAGCGGGGCCTACGAGCAGTACTTC.

This chain connects TRBV5-4 to TRBJ2-7, with 7 bases fitting TRBD2. The CDR3 is 12 residues long. Germline assignment: CDR1 SGHNT and CDR2 YYREEE (reference sequence). V lost 4 bases and J lost 6; bases outside the gene matches: 4. CDR3 DNA sequence: TGTGCCAGCAGCCGTCCGGGGGGCGAGCAGTACTTC. Amino acid sequence: CASSRPGGEQYF.

This rearrangement joins TRBV6-1 to TRBJ2-7; TRBD2 agrees at 11 bases. Germline V lookup: CDR1 MNHNS, CDR2 SASEGT. V shed 7 bases and J 3 bases; nucleotides not matched to a gene: 5. The CDR3 loop spans 14 amino acids. This CDR3 reads CASTSGTSGYEQYF. CDR3 bases: TGTGCCAGCACATCCGGGACTAGCGGCTACGAGCAGTACTTC.

The chain combines TRBV12-5 with TRBJ2-7; D is unclear. V shed 6 bases and J shed 3 bases, with 15 bases lying between them. Germline assignment: CDR1 LGHNT and CDR2 FRNRAP. The CDR3 consists of 14 residues. The CDR3 loop reads CASGPPTVFYEQYF. DNA for the CDR3: TGTGCTAGTGGGCCCCCCACTGTTTTCTACGAGCAGTACTTC. Full variable domain (remainder filled in from reference TRBV12-5 and TRBJ2-7): DARVTQTPRHKVTEMGQEVTMRCQPILGHNTVFWYRQTMMQGLELLAYFRNRAPLDDSGMPKDRFSAEMPDATLATLKIQPSEPRDSAVYFCASGPPTVFYEQYFGPGTRLTVT.

In its sample, this clone was seen a few times. The chain uses TRBV7-9 and TRBJ2-2; 9 nucleotides agree with TRBD1. Germline V gene sequence: CDR1 SEHNR, CDR2 FQNEAQ (reference sequence). The CDR3 loop spans 16 amino acids. Trimming removed 6 bases from V and 4 bases from J; junction bases left unmatched: 9. The CDR3 DNA reads as TGTGCCAGCAGTTTCCGACCGGGACAGGGCACCGGGGAGCTGTTTTTT. This translates into CASSFRPGQGTGELFF.

This clone was detected only once. The V and J genes are TRBV6-6 and TRBJ1-3; D is perhaps TRBD1 (6 bases). Germline assignment: CDR1 MNHNY and CDR2 SVGAGI (reference sequence). Trimming cost V 5 bases and J 2 bases, with 13 bases left between them. The CDR3 has 15 residues. The CDR3 loop reads CASSPLRGPGNTIYF. In DNA, the CDR3 is TGTGCCAGCAGTCCCCTCAGGGGACCTGGAAACACCATATATTTT.

In DNA form, the CDR3 reads TGCGCCAGCAATAGACTAGCGGGGGACCCCACGGAGCAGTACTTC. This sequence encodes CASNRLAGDPTEQYF. The chain joins TRBV5-1 to TRBJ2-7, with TRBD2 matching 12 bases. After removal of 6 bases from V and 7 bases from J, the junction contained 11 bases not matched to a gene. Germline CDR1 SGHRS, CDR2 YFSETQ. The CDR3 has 15 amino acids.

The chain employs TRBV9 and TRBJ1-2; maybe TRBD1 (6 bases). Germline assignment: CDR1 SGDLS and CDR2 YYNGEE. Deletions cut 6 bases from V and 4 bases from J, with 25 bases between. This CDR3 spans 17 amino acids. The CDR3 reads CASKKRGLGVDSYGYTF. The CDR3 nucleotides read TGTGCCAGCAAGAAGAGAGGTTTGGGCGTGGACAGCTATGGCTACACCTTC.

The V and J genes are TRBV28 and TRBJ2-3; D perhaps matches TRBD1 (6 bases). Trimming removed 7 bases at V and 4 bases at J, with 12 bases between. The CDR3 has 13 amino acids. CDR1 is MDHEN, CDR2 SYDVKM, per germline. The CDR3 sequence is CASNPYRADTQYF. In nucleotides, the CDR3 is TGTGCCAGCAACCCTTACAGGGCAGATACGCAGTATTTT.

The V gene is TRBV19, the J gene TRBJ1-5, with 8 positions matching TRBD1. The trim removed 7 bases at V and 4 bases at J, leaving 6 bases unmatched. This CDR3 contains 14 residues. The V gene's germline CDR1 is LNHDA and CDR2 SQIVND (reference sequence). CDR3 bases: TGTGCCAGTATACAGGGGGGGCGAAATCAGCCCCAGCATTTT. Protein: CASIQGGRNQPQHF.

The chain combines TRBV19 with TRBJ2-1; possibly TRBD1 for D (6 bases). There are 15 residues in the CDR3. Between the trimmed V and J ends, which lost 4 bases and 8 bases, there was a span of 18 bases. CDR1 and CDR2 from the germline V gene are LNHDA and SQIVND (reference sequence). CDR3 coding DNA: TGTGCCAGTAGTAAATGGGACACACCCCGGGATGAGCAGTTCTTC. This translates into CASSKWDTPRDEQFF.

The chain is built from TRBV19 and TRBJ2-1, with TRBD2 matching 9 bases. This CDR3 comprises 14 residues. Germline V gene data show CDR1 as LNHDA and CDR2 as SQIVND (reference sequence). V dropped 3 bases and J dropped 7; count of bases not matched to a gene: 4. CDR3 nucleotides: TGTGCCAGTAGTATGCGGGGGGGTCGGAATGAGCAGTTCTTC. It yields the protein CASSMRGGRNEQFF.

Turning to this clone: An end of the junction does not agree with germline; a read error may underlie this. This chain joins TRBV9 and TRBJ1-2; 7 bases line up with TRBD1. CDR3 length: 13 residues. The germline V gene encodes CDR1 SGDLS and CDR2 YYNGEE. CDR3 bases: TGTGCCAGCAGAGTAGGGGGCCTCGGTGGCTACACCTTC. Its protein product is CASRVGGLGGYTF.

The rearrangement links TRBV11-3 to TRBJ2-7; tentative D call: TRBD1 (6 bases). V was clipped by 4 bases and J by 4 bases, with 14 bases between them. Germline values: CDR1 SGHNT, CDR2 YENEEA. This CDR3 region has 14 residues. CDR3 sequence (DNA): TGTGCCAGCAGCTCAGGGGCTGGGCTTTACGAGCAGTACTTC. Its translation: CASSSGAGLYEQYF.

This chain links TRBV7-3 with TRBJ2-1, with D tentatively TRBD2 (5 bases). Trimming took off 2 bases at V and 3 bases at J, with 11 bases between the two ends. The germline CDR1 and CDR2 sequences are SGHTA and FQGTGA. This CDR3 is 15 amino acids long. CDR3 in amino acids: CASSLGTGIYNEQFF. The CDR3 bases are TGTGCCAGCAGCTTAGGCACCGGGATCTACAATGAGCAGTTCTTC.

This clone was found once. V usage is TRBV19 and J usage is TRBJ1-6, with 9 bases fitting TRBD1. Per the germline V gene, CDR1 is LNHDA and CDR2 is SQIVND (reference sequence). V lost 6 bases and J lost 4; bases outside the gene matches: 7. This CDR3 region has 16 residues. CDR3 amino acids: CASRAQGAAYNSPLHF. The CDR3 DNA follows: TGTGCCAGTAGAGCACAGGGGGCGGCGTATAATTCACCCCTCCACTTT.